Sequencing of this T cell receptor (beta chain) was carried out in a study of T cells in Graves' hyperthyroidism and ophthalmopathy. At the level of the study: Before any treatment, at initial diagnosis, peripheral blood was collected.

Amplification yielded TCR beta CDR3 regions, with RNA transcripts as the source. First-round RT-PCR with HTBI primers amplified the TCR CDR3 region. TCRdb redid the calling of the multiplex PCR reads with MiXCR, one entry per CDR3 protein. The sample yields about 360,000 distinct CDR3 sequences, about 15% seen once. This clonotype occurred many times. This receptor was identified in a woman in her late teens or twenties with Graves' hyperthyroidism that later progressed to Graves' ophthalmopathy. What was sequenced was blood.

CDR3 nucleotides: TGTGCCAGCATTAATGGGGGTCCTAGCAATCAGCCCCAGCATTTT. It is translated as CASINGGPSNQPQHF. The rearrangement joins TRBV28 to TRBJ1-5; D possibly corresponds to TRBD1 (5 bases). V gave up 7 bases and J gave up 0 bases, with 13 bases separating them. In germline, CDR1 is MDHEN, CDR2 SYDVKM. The CDR3 is made up of 15 amino acids.